This entry lists 30 T cell receptor beta chains sequenced from one sample in a study of cytomegalovirus exposure and HLA in healthy donors. The study ran its PCR with 60 Vbeta and 13 Jbeta primers. Clones were read by immunoSEQ multiplex PCR, and TCRdb kept only the in-frame ones, dropping some. There are 100,000 to 150,000 clones in the sample; about 78% occur only once, and roughly 1.2% lies in the top ten. The sequenced sample was PBMCs. The receptors originated from a female donor in good health and CMV-seronegative.

This clone was observed a single time. V is TRBV30 and J is TRBJ2-7; 8 bases align to TRBD1. Looked up from germline, CDR1 is GTSNPN and CDR2 is SVGIG (reference sequence). The junction had 6 bases not matched to a gene; V was cut back by 2 bases and J by 3 bases. The CDR3 sequence is 14 residues long. CDR3 sequence: CAWSHLGTGYEQYF. Written as DNA, the CDR3 is TGTGCCTGGAGTCACCTAGGGACAGGCTACGAGCAGTACTTC.

V gene TRBV5-6 combines with J gene TRBJ2-7, with TRBD2 matching 8 bases. The germline CDR1 and CDR2 sequences are SGHDT and YYEEEE. V trimming: 9 bases; J trimming: 5 bases; junction bases outside the gene matches: 7. This CDR3 contains 12 residues. The CDR3 region is CATKRELDEQYF. Written as DNA, the CDR3 is TGTGCCACAAAGCGGGAGCTCGACGAGCAGTACTTC.

This clone was recorded a few times. The genes are TRBV27 and TRBJ2-7; 7 nucleotides align to TRBD1. There are 15 residues in the CDR3. Germline-derived CDR1 and CDR2 are MNHEY and SMNVEV (reference sequence). With V trimmed by 8 bases and J by 6 bases, 16 bases remained unmatched. The CDR3 sequence is CASRGWDSYDGEQYF. The CDR3, as DNA: TGTGCCAGCCGAGGTTGGGACAGTTACGACGGCGAGCAGTACTTC.

The gene calls are TRBV11-2 and TRBJ2-5; 10 positions match TRBD1. The trim removed 5 bases at V and 5 bases at J, leaving 14 bases unmatched. The V gene's germline CDR1 is SGHAT and CDR2 FQNNGV. CDR3 size: 17 residues. The CDR3 DNA is TGTGCCAGCAGCCCTTTTTTTTCACGGACAGGGGGGGAGACCCAGTACTTC. It specifies CASSPFFSRTGGETQYF.

The chain is built from TRBV30 and TRBJ2-3; 7 nucleotides line up with TRBD2. This CDR3 contains 16 residues. J lost 5 bases, V lost 0 bases, and 11 bases had no gene match. Germline V lookup: CDR1 GTSNPN, CDR2 SVGIG (reference sequence). Here the CDR3 DNA reads TGTGCCTGGAGTGTAAGAGGGAGGGCCGGTGGAGATACGCAGTATTTT. This translates into CAWSVRGRAGGDTQYF.

The chain combines TRBV6-1 with TRBJ2-7; 9 positions agree with TRBD1. The V gene's germline CDR1 is MNHNS and CDR2 SASEGT. V shed 4 bases, J shed 7 bases, and the junction held 23 bases outside the gene matches. This CDR3 has 19 residues. CDR3 in DNA: TGTGCCAGCAGTGCACCAACCCCCGGGACAGGGCTCGTTTTGGGTGAGCAGTACTTC. Amino acids: CASSAPTPGTGLVLGEQYF.

V gene TRBV7-6 combines with J gene TRBJ1-1, with unresolved D. The CDR3 contains 18 residues. V lost 0 bases, J lost 2 bases, and 19 bases lay in between. The germline gives CDR1 SGHVS, CDR2 FNYEAQ. For the CDR3, the DNA is TGTGCCAGCAGCTTAGCGTCCTACCGGTCGTTTGGTAACACTGAAGCTTTCTTT. Its protein is CASSLASYRSFGNTEAFF.

This rearrangement joins TRBV6-1 to TRBJ1-4, with no clear D. This CDR3 has 19 residues. Trimming shortened V by 2 bases and J by 2 bases, and 21 bases separated the two germline ends. Germline loops: CDR1 MNHNS, CDR2 SASEGT. The CDR3 DNA sequence: TGTGCCAGCAGTGAAATTCCGACCCTCGCGGGCGGGACTAATGAAAAACTGTTTTTT. Translating gives CASSEIPTLAGGTNEKLFF.

The chain joins TRBV5-1 to TRBJ2-7; 12 bases are a match to TRBD2. Germline values: CDR1 SGHRS, CDR2 YFSETQ. J lost 5 bases, V lost 4 bases, and 13 bases had no gene match. The CDR3 is made up of 17 amino acids. The CDR3 region has the DNA TGCGCCAGCAGCAATGGTCCGACTAGCGGGAGTTCCCACGAGCAGTACTTC. Encoded protein: CASSNGPTSGSSHEQYF.

The chain combines TRBV30 with TRBJ1-3; the D is unclear. From germline, CDR1 is GTSNPN and CDR2 SVGIG (reference sequence). The CDR3 covers 12 residues. Between the trimmed V and J ends, which lost 6 bases and 0 bases, there was a span of 6 bases. The DNA for the CDR3 is TGTGCCTGCGCGGCCTCTGGAAACACCATATATTTT. The encoded protein is CACAASGNTIYF.

The J gene is TRBJ1-1, the V gene TRBV10-3; D not resolved. CDR1 is ENHRY and CDR2 is SYGVKD in the germline V gene. This CDR3 spans 13 amino acids. The V end lost 10 bases, the J end lost 1 base, and 13 bases lay between the germline ends. The CDR3 region has the DNA TGTGCCACCTCCGGGTCGGCGAACACTGAAGCTTTCTTT. It encodes CATSGSANTEAFF.

In its sample, this clone was seen a few times. The chain employs TRBV7-9 and TRBJ1-4, with 8 bases matching TRBD1. Looked up from germline, CDR1 is SEHNR and CDR2 is FQNEAQ (reference sequence). The V and J ends lost 6 bases and 8 bases, in that order; junction bases with no gene match: 5. This CDR3 comprises 13 residues. In nucleotides, the CDR3 is TGTGCCAGCAGTGGGACAGGAGAAGAAAAACTGTTTTTT. Its translation: CASSGTGEEKLFF.

The chain carries TRBV7-3 and TRBJ1-2; 7 bases are a match to TRBD1. Germline CDR1 reads SGHTA; CDR2 reads FQGTGA. V trimming: 4 bases; J trimming: 4 bases; junction bases outside the gene matches: 9. CDR3 length: 15 residues. The CDR3 here is CASSSYPQGSYGYTF. The CDR3 DNA follows: TGTGCCAGCAGCTCTTACCCACAGGGGTCCTATGGCTACACCTTC.

The chain has TRBV30 and TRBJ1-5; D might be TRBD1 (5 bases). Germline V lookup: CDR1 GTSNPN, CDR2 SVGIG (reference sequence). V was cut by 4 bases and J by 1 base, with 11 bases left in between. The CDR3 is 14 residues long. CDR3 region: CAWTGGGSNQPQHF. The CDR3 DNA is TGTGCCTGGACCGGGGGGGGGAGCAATCAGCCCCAGCATTTT.

V usage is TRBV4-1 and J usage is TRBJ2-1, with 9 positions matching TRBD2. The CDR3 is 16 residues long. CDR1 and CDR2 from the germline V gene are MGHRA and YSYEKL. Losses at the gene ends were 1 base for V and 6 bases for J; bases not matched to a gene: 7. The chain's CDR3 is CASSQGGRAKGNEQFF. DNA for the CDR3: TGCGCCAGCAGCCAAGGCGGGAGGGCCAAGGGCAATGAGCAGTTCTTC.

V and J are TRBV5-6 and TRBJ1-1, with a possible D match to TRBD1 (5 bases). Looked up from germline, CDR1 is SGHDT and CDR2 is YYEEEE. There are 16 residues in the CDR3. Trimming took 0 bases from V and 1 from J, leaving 13 bases between them. The CDR3 DNA follows: TGTGCCAGCAGCTTGGCCAATTGGGGGGGGAACACTGAAGCTTTCTTT. Its protein product is CASSLANWGGNTEAFF.

Only one count was recorded for this clone. V usage is TRBV7-9 and J usage is TRBJ2-7; 9 bases agree with TRBD2. Looked up from germline, CDR1 is SEHNR and CDR2 is FQNEAQ (reference sequence). With V trimmed by 3 bases and J by 12 bases, 6 bases remained unmatched. This CDR3 is 12 amino acids long. CDR3 nucleotide sequence: TGTGCCAGCAGCTTTGAGCGGGGGGTTCCGTACTTC. This translates into CASSFERGVPYF.

The V call is TRBV18, the J call TRBJ1-1, with 9 bases that match TRBD1. CDR1 is KGHSH and CDR2 is LQKENI in the germline V gene. The V segment lost 3 bases and the J segment 5 bases; nucleotides outside the gene matches: 7. The length of the CDR3 is 15 residues. The CDR3, as DNA: TGTGCCAGCTCACCTGCGACAGGGGGGGAAACTGAAGCTTTCTTT. Amino acid sequence: CASSPATGGETEAFF.

The V call is TRBV7-6, the J call TRBJ2-2, with D perhaps matching TRBD2 (6 bases). The ends were cut back, 5 bases at V and 4 bases at J, with 14 bases in the middle. The germline V gene has CDR1 SGHVS and CDR2 FNYEAQ. CDR3 size: 15 residues. The CDR3 region has the DNA TGTGCCAGCAGCGGCTGGCGGGAACGCACCGGGGAGCTGTTTTTT. Amino acids: CASSGWRERTGELFF. Full variable domain (missing parts from reference TRBV7-6 and TRBJ2-2): GAGVSQSPRYKVTKRGQDVALRCDPISGHVSLYWYRQALGQGPEFLTYFNYEAQQDKSGLPNDRFSAERPEGSISTLTIQRTEQRDSAMYRCASSGWRERTGELFFGEGSRLTVL.

The CDR3 sequence is CASSLVGGGSDTQYF. The CDR3 DNA reads as TGTGCCAGCAGCTTGGTGGGCGGGGGGTCAGATACGCAGTATTTT. The V gene is TRBV5-6, the J gene TRBJ2-3; 8 nucleotides match TRBD2. The CDR3 contains 15 residues. Germline V gene data show CDR1 as SGHDT and CDR2 as YYEEEE. Losses at the gene ends were 0 bases for V and 4 bases for J; bases not matched to a gene: 4.

The rearrangement uses TRBV13 and TRBJ1-4; TRBD1 matches at 9 bases. Trimming cost V 5 bases and J 8 bases; bases outside gene matches: 6. The CDR3 is made up of 14 amino acids. Germline V gene lookup returns CDR1 PRHDT and CDR2 FYEKMQ (reference sequence). CDR3 sequence (DNA): TGTGCCAGCAGCACGGGACAGGGCTACGAAAAACTGTTTTTT. Protein product: CASSTGQGYEKLFF.

V gene TRBV7-7 combines with J gene TRBJ2-5, with 8 positions matching TRBD1. Gene TRBJ2-7 matches the end of the DNA better, so the J call may be wrong. Per the germline V gene, CDR1 is SSHAT and CDR2 is FNYEAQ (reference sequence). The CDR3 contains 14 residues. CDR3 coding DNA: TGTGCCAGCAGCACCCACAGGGGGTCCTACGAGCAGTACTTC. Amino acids: CASSTHRGSYEQYF.

The CDR3 region is CASSHSVGDSQRGYTF. CDR3 sequence (DNA): TGTGCCAGCAGCCACTCCGTGGGGGACAGCCAACGAGGCTACACCTTC. The V and J genes are TRBV28 and TRBJ1-2; 7 bases align to TRBD1. In germline, CDR1 is MDHEN, CDR2 SYDVKM. The CDR3 has 16 residues. Trimming at V came to 6 bases and at J to 8 bases, leaving 18 bases not matched to a gene.

The rearrangement joins TRBV9 to TRBJ2-5, with 7 positions matching TRBD2. The CDR3 loop spans 15 amino acids. Germline lookup yields CDR1 SGDLS and CDR2 YYNGEE. V shed 4 bases, J shed 7 bases, and the junction held 13 bases outside the gene matches. This CDR3 is CASSPPGGIRGTQYF. In DNA form, the CDR3 reads TGTGCCAGCAGCCCACCCGGGGGGATCCGAGGGACCCAGTACTTC.

The CDR3 DNA sequence: TGTGCCAGCAGTTTAACGGGTAATCGGCGCTATGGCTACACCTTC. Its translation: CASSLTGNRRYGYTF. The chain combines TRBV28 with TRBJ1-2, with D uncertain. V lost 2 bases, J lost 4 bases, and 14 bases lay in between. Germline assignment: CDR1 MDHEN and CDR2 SYDVKM. The CDR3 covers 15 residues.

The chain joins TRBV27 to TRBJ2-3; D is perhaps TRBD2 (6 bases). The CDR3 contains 14 residues. Germline assignment: CDR1 MNHEY and CDR2 SMNVEV (reference sequence). Trimming shortened V by 5 bases and J by 0 bases, and 9 bases separated the two germline ends. CDR3 in DNA: TGTGCCAGCAGTCACCGGGGGAGCACAGATACGCAGTATTTT. Encoded protein: CASSHRGSTDTQYF.

V usage is TRBV2 and J usage is TRBJ1-5, with a possible D match to TRBD1 (6 bases). Germline lookup yields CDR1 SNHLY and CDR2 FYNNEI. This CDR3 region has 16 residues. Trimming shortened V by 6 bases and J by 9 bases, and 24 bases separated the two germline ends. In DNA, the CDR3 is TGTGCCAGCAGAGTCGGAACACAGGGATCCACTTCGCCCCAGCATTTT. Its translation is CASRVGTQGSTSPQHF. Variable domain in full (rest from reference TRBV2 and TRBJ1-5): EPEVTQTPSHQVTQMGQEVILRCVPISNHLYFYWYRQILGQKVEFLVSFYNNEISEKSEIFDDQFSVERPDGSNFTLKIRSTKLEDSAMYFCASRVGTQGSTSPQHFGDGTRLSIL.

The chain is built from TRBV27 and TRBJ1-2; 7 bases line up with TRBD1. Germline V gene lookup returns CDR1 MNHEY and CDR2 SMNVEV (reference sequence). The length of the CDR3 is 15 residues. V was pared by 4 bases and J by 2 bases, with 7 bases of the junction left unmatched. CDR3: CASSSPLRGNYGYTF. In DNA, the CDR3 is TGTGCCAGCAGTTCCCCCCTCAGGGGGAACTATGGCTACACCTTC.

V gene TRBV5-1 combines with J gene TRBJ2-2, with 7 bases lining up with TRBD1. The J segment lost 5 bases and the V segment lost 0 bases, leaving 13 bases of the junction unmatched. The CDR3 covers 18 residues. Germline V gene lookup returns CDR1 SGHRS and CDR2 YFSETQ. In DNA form, the CDR3 reads TGCGCCAGCAGCTTGGCCCAGACAGGGATTAGTGAGACCGGGGAGCTGTTTTTT. Translation gives CASSLAQTGISETGELFF.

The genes are TRBV6-5 and TRBJ2-1; 11 bases line up with TRBD2. The CDR3 covers 12 residues. J lost 12 bases, V lost 8 bases, and 6 bases had no gene match. Germline loops: CDR1 MNHEY, CDR2 SVGAGI. The CDR3 DNA reads as TGTGCCAGCCGAGGTAGCGGGGGGGTGCAGTTCTTC. Its protein is CASRGSGGVQFF.